The T cell receptor (beta chain) under discussion was sequenced for a study of T cells in Graves' hyperthyroidism and ophthalmopathy. As for the study in general: The initial diagnosis was the point when peripheral blood was collected, ahead of any treatment. Broader study findings: Among thyroid clonotypes expanded above 0.001, most also appeared in blood.

With respect to this clonotype: Its antigen is still unknown.

Trimming stripped 1 base from V and 5 bases from J, with 5 bases between. Looked up from germline, CDR1 is SGHTA and CDR2 is FQGNSA. The CDR3 contains 12 residues. RNA transcripts provided the source from which TCR beta CDR3 regions were amplified. Initially, a first-round RT-PCR of the TCR CDR3 employed the HTBI primer set. One entry per CDR3 protein, called by TCRdb with MiXCR from the multiplex PCR reads. The sample lists hundreds of thousands of distinct CDR3 sequences; 14% were seen once. The receptor was derived from a woman under 30 with Graves' hyperthyroidism. Sequences were obtained from blood. The J gene is TRBJ2-5, the V gene TRBV7-2; D gene unclear. Here the CDR3 reads CASSLVHETQYF. Written as DNA, the CDR3 is TGTGCCAGCAGCTTAGTTCATGAGACCCAGTACTTC.